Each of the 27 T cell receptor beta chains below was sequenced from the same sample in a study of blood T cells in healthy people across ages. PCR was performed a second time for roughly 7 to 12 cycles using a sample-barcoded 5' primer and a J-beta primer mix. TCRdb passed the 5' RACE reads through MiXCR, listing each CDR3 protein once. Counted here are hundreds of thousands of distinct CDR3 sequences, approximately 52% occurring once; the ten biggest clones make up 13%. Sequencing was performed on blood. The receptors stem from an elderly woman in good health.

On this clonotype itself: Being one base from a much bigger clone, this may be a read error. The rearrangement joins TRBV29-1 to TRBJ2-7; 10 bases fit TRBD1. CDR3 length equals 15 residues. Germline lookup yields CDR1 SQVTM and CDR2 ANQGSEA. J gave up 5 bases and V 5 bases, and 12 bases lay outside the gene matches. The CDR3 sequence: CSVSPGQGIRHEQYF. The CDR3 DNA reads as TGCAGCGTTAGCCCGGGACAGGGGATTCGGCACGAGCAGTACTTC.

CDR3 coding DNA: TGTGCCAGCAGCTCCCAGCCCGGGGTGAACACTGAAGCTTTCTTT. This translates into CASSSQPGVNTEAFF. The chain combines TRBV7-2 with TRBJ1-1; D remains ambiguous. Germline assignment: CDR1 SGHTA and CDR2 FQGNSA. This CDR3 spans 15 amino acids. V lost 4 bases and J lost 0, with 12 bases in between.

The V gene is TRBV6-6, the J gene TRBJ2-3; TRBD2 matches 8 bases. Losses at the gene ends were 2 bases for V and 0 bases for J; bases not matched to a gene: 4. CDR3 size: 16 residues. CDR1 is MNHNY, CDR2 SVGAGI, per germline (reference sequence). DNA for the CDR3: TGTGCCAGCAGTTACGAGCGGGGGAGTAGCACAGATACGCAGTATTTT. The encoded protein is CASSYERGSSTDTQYF.

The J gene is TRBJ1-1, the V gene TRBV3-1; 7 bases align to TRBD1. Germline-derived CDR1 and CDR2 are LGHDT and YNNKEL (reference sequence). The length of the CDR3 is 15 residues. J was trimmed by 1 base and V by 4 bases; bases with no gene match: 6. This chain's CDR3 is CASSRHRDRNTEAFF. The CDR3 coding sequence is TGTGCCAGCAGCCGACACCGGGACAGGAACACTGAAGCTTTCTTT.

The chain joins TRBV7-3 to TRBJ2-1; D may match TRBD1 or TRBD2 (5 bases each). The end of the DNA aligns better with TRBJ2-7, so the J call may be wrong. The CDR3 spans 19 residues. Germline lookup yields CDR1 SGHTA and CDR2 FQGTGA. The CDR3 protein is CASSLPAQMGVSSYNEQYF. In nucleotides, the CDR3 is TGTGCCAGCAGCTTACCTGCGCAAATGGGGGTCAGCTCCTACAATGAGCAGTACTTC.

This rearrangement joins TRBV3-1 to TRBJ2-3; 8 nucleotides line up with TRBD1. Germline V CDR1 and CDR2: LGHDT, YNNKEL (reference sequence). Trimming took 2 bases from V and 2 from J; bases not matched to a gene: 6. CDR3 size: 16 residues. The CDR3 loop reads CASSQFTGGYTDTQYF. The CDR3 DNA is TGTGCCAGCAGCCAATTTACAGGGGGTTACACAGATACGCAGTATTTT.

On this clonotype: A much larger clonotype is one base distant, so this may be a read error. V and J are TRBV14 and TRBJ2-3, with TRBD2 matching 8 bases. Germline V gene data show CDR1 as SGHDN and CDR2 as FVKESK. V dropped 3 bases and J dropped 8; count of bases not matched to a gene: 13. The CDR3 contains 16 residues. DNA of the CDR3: TGTGCCAGCAGCCAGGCTCGGACTAGCCGGTGGAGTACGCAGTATTTT. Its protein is CASSQARTSRWSTQYF.

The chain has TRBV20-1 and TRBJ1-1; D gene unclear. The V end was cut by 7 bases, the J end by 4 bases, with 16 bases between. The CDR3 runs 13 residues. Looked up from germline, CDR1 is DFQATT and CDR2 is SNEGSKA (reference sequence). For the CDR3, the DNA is TGCAGTGTCGAGAGGCTCTCCCCCACTGAAGCTTTCTTT. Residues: CSVERLSPTEAFF.

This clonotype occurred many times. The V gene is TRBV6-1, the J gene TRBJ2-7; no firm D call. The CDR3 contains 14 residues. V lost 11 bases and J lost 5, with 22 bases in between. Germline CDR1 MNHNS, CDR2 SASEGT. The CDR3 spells CAAIPTPAPHEQYF. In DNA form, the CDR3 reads TGTGCCGCTATTCCCACTCCCGCCCCCCACGAGCAGTACTTC.

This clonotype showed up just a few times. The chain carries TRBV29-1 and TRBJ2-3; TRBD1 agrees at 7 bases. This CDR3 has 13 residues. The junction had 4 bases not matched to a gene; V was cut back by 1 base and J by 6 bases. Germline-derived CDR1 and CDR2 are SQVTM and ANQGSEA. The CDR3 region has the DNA TGCAGCGTTGAAGTGGGACAGCGTGATACGCAGTATTTT. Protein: CSVEVGQRDTQYF.

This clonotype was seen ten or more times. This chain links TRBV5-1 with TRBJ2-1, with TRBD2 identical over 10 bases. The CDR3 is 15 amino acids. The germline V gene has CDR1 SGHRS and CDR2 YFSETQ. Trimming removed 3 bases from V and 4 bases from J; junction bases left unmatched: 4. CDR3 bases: TGCGCCAGCAGCTCTAGCGGGGGTGGTTACAATGAGCAGTTCTTC. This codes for CASSSSGGGYNEQFF.

The CDR3 DNA sequence: TGCAGTGCTAGACCCCAGAGCTCCTACGAGCAGTACTTC. Translation: CSARPQSSYEQYF. V usage is TRBV20-1 and J usage is TRBJ2-7; no reliable D call. Germline V gene lookup returns CDR1 DFQATT and CDR2 SNEGSKA (reference sequence). The CDR3 contains 13 residues. V was trimmed by 2 bases and J by 0 bases, leaving 8 bases between them.

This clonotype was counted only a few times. CDR3: CASSQDFFSNQPQHF. CDR3 DNA sequence: TGCGCCAGCAGCCAAGACTTTTTTAGCAATCAGCCCCAGCATTTT. This chain uses TRBV4-1 with TRBJ1-5; D remains ambiguous. Trimming took off 0 bases at V and 0 bases at J, with 6 bases between the two ends. The CDR3 spans 15 residues. Germline V lookup: CDR1 MGHRA, CDR2 YSYEKL.

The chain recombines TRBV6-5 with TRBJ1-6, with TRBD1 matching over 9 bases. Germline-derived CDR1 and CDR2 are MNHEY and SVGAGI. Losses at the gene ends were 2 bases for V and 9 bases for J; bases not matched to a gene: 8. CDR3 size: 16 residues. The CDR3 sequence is CASSYGGQGISSPLHF. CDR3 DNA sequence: TGTGCCAGCAGTTACGGGGGACAGGGAATAAGTTCACCCCTCCACTTT.

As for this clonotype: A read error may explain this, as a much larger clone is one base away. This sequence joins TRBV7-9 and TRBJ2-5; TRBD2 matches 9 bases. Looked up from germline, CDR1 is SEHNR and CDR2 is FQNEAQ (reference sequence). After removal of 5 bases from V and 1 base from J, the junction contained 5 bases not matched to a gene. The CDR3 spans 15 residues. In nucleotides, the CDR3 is TGTGCCAGCAGCGAGCTAGCGGGGATCCAAGAGACCCAGTACTTC. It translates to CASSELAGIQETQYF.

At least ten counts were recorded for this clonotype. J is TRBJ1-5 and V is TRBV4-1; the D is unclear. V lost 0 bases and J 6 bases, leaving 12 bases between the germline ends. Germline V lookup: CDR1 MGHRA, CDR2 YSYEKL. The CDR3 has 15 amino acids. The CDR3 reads CASSQDRGGGQPQHF. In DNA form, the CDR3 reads TGCGCCAGCAGCCAAGATCGAGGAGGTGGTCAGCCCCAGCATTTT.

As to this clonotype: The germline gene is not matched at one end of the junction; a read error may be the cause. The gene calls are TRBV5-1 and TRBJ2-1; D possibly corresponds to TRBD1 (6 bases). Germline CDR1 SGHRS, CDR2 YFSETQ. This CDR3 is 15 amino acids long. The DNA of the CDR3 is TGCGCCAGCAGCCTGGGGACATCCTCCTACAATGGGCAGTTCTTC. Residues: CASSLGTSSYNGQFF. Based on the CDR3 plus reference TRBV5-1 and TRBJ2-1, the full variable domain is KAGVTQTPRYLIKTRGQQVTLSCSPISGHRSVSWYQQTPGQGLQFLFEYFSETQRNKGNFPGRFSGRQFSNSRSEMNVSTLELGDSALYLCASSLGTSSYNGQFFGPGTRLTVL.

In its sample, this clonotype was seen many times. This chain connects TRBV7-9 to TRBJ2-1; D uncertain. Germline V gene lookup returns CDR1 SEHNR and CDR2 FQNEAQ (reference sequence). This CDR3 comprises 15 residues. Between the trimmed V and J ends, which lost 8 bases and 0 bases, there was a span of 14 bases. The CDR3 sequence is CASPPSASSYNEQFF. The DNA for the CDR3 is TGTGCCAGCCCTCCTTCGGCTAGCTCCTACAATGAGCAGTTCTTC.

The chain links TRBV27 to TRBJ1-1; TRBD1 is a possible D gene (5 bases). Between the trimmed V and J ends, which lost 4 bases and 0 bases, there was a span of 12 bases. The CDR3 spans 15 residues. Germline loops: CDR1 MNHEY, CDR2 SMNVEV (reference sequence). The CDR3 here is CASSYKKDMNTEAFF. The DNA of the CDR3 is TGTGCCAGCAGTTACAAAAAGGACATGAACACTGAAGCTTTCTTT.

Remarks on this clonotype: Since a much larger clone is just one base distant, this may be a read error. In DNA form, the CDR3 reads TGCAATGCTAGAGATGAAAAGAGGGGGGCTAGCACAGATACGCAGTATTTT. Translation: CNARDEKRGASTDTQYF. The genes are TRBV20-1 and TRBJ2-3; D is tentatively TRBD1 or TRBD2 (6 bases each). Germline V lookup: CDR1 DFQATT, CDR2 SNEGSKA (reference sequence). This CDR3 comprises 17 residues.

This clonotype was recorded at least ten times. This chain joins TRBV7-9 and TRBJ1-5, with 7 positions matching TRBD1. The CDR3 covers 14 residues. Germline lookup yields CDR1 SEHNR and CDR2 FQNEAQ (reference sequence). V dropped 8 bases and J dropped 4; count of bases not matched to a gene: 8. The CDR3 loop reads CASGETGSNQPQHF. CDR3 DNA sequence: TGTGCCAGCGGGGAGACAGGGAGTAATCAGCCCCAGCATTTT.

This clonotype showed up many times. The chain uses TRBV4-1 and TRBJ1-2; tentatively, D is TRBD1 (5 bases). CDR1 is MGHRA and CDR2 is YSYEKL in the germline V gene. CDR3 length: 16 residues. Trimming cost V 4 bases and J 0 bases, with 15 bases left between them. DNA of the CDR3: TGCGCCAGCAGCCCCGCCCGGACAACATCTAACTATGGCTACACCTTC. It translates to CASSPARTTSNYGYTF.

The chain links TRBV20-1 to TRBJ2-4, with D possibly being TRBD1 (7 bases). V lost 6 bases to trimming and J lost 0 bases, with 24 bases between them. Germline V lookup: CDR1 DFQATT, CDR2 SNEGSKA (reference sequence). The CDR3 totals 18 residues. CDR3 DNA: TGCAGTGCCGACCCACAAGGAATGCAGGGGGGAGCCAAAAACATTCAGTACTTC. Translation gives CSADPQGMQGGAKNIQYF.

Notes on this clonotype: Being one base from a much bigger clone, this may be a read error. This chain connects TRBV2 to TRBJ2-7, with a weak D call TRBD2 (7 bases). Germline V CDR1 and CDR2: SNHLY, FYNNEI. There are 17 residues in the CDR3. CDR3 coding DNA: TGTGTCAGCAGTGAAGACCTCCGGGGAGGGGGTGTTCGCGAGCAGTACTTC. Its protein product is CVSSEDLRGGGVREQYF.

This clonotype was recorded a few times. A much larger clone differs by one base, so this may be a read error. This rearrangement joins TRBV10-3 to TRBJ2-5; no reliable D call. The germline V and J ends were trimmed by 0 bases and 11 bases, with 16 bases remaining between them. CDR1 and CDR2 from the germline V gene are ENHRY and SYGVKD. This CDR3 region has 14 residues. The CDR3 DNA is TGTGCCATCAGTGAGTCTTGGGATTGGGATGAGCAGTACTTC. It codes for CAISESWDWDEQYF.

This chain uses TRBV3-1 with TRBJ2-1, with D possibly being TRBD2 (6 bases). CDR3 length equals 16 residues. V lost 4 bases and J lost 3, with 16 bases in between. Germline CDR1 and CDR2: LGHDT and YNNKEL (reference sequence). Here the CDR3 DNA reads TGTGCCAGCAGCCCCGCCCAGGGACTCTACTACAATGAGCAGTTCTTC. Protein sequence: CASSPAQGLYYNEQFF.

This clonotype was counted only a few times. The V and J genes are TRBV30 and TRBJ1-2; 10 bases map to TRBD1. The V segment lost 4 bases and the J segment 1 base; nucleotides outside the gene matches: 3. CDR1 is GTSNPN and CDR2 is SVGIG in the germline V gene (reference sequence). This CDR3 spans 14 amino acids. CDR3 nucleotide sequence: TGTGCCTGGACCCGGGACAGGGGTAACTATGGCTACACCTTC. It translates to CAWTRDRGNYGYTF.